Included here is one T cell receptor beta chain sequence, with context. This CDR3 spans 15 amino acids. The germline V gene has CDR1 KGHSH and CDR2 LQKENI. The V gene end was trimmed by 3 bases and the J gene end by 0 bases; junction bases not matched to a gene: 3. Using immunoSEQ multiplex PCR, the repertoire was profiled, and TCRdb retains in-frame clones only, with some absent. The sample lists roughly 15,000 clones; approximately 90% were seen once. This specimen comes from a study of blood T cell repertoires in COVID-19. The chain carries TRBV18 and TRBJ1-1, with 8 bases lining up with TRBD1. Material for sequencing was peripheral blood. The TCR sequence derives from a human donor in a cohort sampled during active COVID-19. The CDR3 DNA reads as TGTGCCAGCTCACCGCAGGGGGCTTTGAACACTGAAGCTTTCTTT. It encodes CASSPQGALNTEAFF.